This TCR beta chain was found in a study of regulatory T cells in long-lasting Graves disease. Time point reported: newly diagnosed GD, antithyroid drugs for less than 3 months. PBMC-extracted RNA yielded the TCR library. It was an endocrinology department in Xi'an, China, that provided the patients. V was trimmed by 8 bases and J by 3 bases, leaving 14 bases between them. The CDR3 consists of 13 residues. Germline CDR1 is KGHSH and CDR2 is LQKENI. This clonotype showed up many times. Building of the TCR beta libraries involved iRepertoire HTBI primers and Arm-PCR of CDR3 regions. MiXCR was run by TCRdb on the multiplex PCR reads, yielding one entry per CDR3 protein. This sample has approximately 540,000 distinct CDR3 sequences; 9.5% to 15% occur once, and the top ten carry around 10%. The sample also formed part of further work on T cells in Graves' hyperthyroidism and ophthalmopathy. This second report adds: Ophthalmopathy, which appeared later, was predicted by the model a median roughly 6.5 months before onset.

The genes are TRBV18 and TRBJ2-7; a possible D gene is TRBD2 (6 bases). This clonotype originated in a young woman with Graves disease. Sequenced material: peripheral blood mononuclear cells (PBMCs), taken at new diagnosis, from a patient treated with antithyroid drugs. The CDR3 DNA sequence: TGTGCCAGCAGCCCTGGGGGAGGCTACGAGCAGTACTTC. It is translated as CASSPGGGYEQYF.